Each of the 20 T cell receptor beta chains below was sequenced from the same sample in a study of siplizumab effects on memory and regulatory T cells. TCRdb keeps only in-frame clones here, not all; method: immunoSEQ multiplex PCR. The table lists about 52,000 clones, about 97% of them singletons. The sequencing input was naive CD4+ T cells sorted from blood. The receptors come from a human donor in good health.

The rearrangement uses TRBV19 and TRBJ2-1; the D gene could be TRBD1 or TRBD2 (5 bases each). The germline CDR1 and CDR2 sequences are LNHDA and SQIVND (reference sequence). This CDR3 spans 13 amino acids. V gave up 4 bases and J gave up 12 bases, with 16 bases separating them. CDR3 nucleotides: TGTGCCAGTAGTAACTCCGGGACCAAGGGGCAGTTCTTC. Its protein is CASSNSGTKGQFF. Based on the CDR3 plus reference TRBV19 and TRBJ2-1, the full variable domain is DGGITQSPKYLFRKEGQNVTLSCEQNLNHDAMYWYRQDPGQGLRLIYYSQIVNDFQKGDIAEGYSVSREKKESFPLTVTSAQKNPTAFYLCASSNSGTKGQFFGPGTRLTVL.

The rearrangement links TRBV18 to TRBJ2-2, with 7 bases that match TRBD1. V shed 2 bases and J 6 bases; nucleotides not matched to a gene: 6. Germline assignment: CDR1 KGHSH and CDR2 LQKENI. This CDR3 comprises 15 residues. The CDR3 sequence: CASSPITGVAGELFF. CDR3 sequence (DNA): TGTGCCAGCTCACCAATAACAGGGGTGGCCGGGGAGCTGTTTTTT.

The chain combines TRBV29-1 with TRBJ2-7, with 10 bases aligning to TRBD1. The length of the CDR3 is 15 residues. V lost 4 bases, J lost 1 base, and 7 bases stayed unmatched. From germline, CDR1 is SQVTM and CDR2 ANQGSEA. CDR3 protein: CSVAGTGETSYEQYF. The CDR3 coding sequence is TGCAGCGTTGCCGGGACAGGGGAAACATCCTACGAGCAGTACTTC.

V is TRBV28 and J is TRBJ2-1, with D perhaps TRBD2 (5 bases). The CDR3 is 12 residues long. Trimming pared 3 bases from V and 9 bases from J, leaving 9 bases between. Germline CDR1 MDHEN, CDR2 SYDVKM. CDR3 nucleotide sequence: TGTGCCAGCAGTTTGCGGGCGGCTGAGCAGTTCTTC. Amino acids: CASSLRAAEQFF.

In this sample, this clone turned up once. This rearrangement joins TRBV9 to TRBJ2-7, with D perhaps matching TRBD1 (7 bases). Germline assignment: CDR1 SGDLS and CDR2 YYNGEE. The length of the CDR3 is 16 residues. V was clipped by 0 bases and J by 4 bases, with 17 bases between them. The CDR3 DNA reads as TGTGCCAGCAGCGTAGCGAGGGCAGGGGGGAAGTACGAGCAGTACTTC. It yields the protein CASSVARAGGKYEQYF.

The CDR3 coding sequence is TGTGCCAGCAGCGGACCTTCTACCGGGACAGCTTATGGCTACACCTTC. It specifies CASSGPSTGTAYGYTF. V gene TRBV9 combines with J gene TRBJ1-2; 7 bases align to TRBD1. This CDR3 contains 16 residues. CDR1 and CDR2 from the germline V gene are SGDLS and YYNGEE. J was trimmed by 5 bases and V by 3 bases; bases with no gene match: 13.

The CDR3 DNA follows: TGCGCCAGCAGCCGACGAATCGGGCAGGGACCCTACAATGAGCAGTTCTTC. This sequence encodes CASSRRIGQGPYNEQFF. The chain combines TRBV5-1 with TRBJ2-1; D is tentatively TRBD1 or TRBD2 (5 bases each). Per germline, CDR1 SGHRS and CDR2 YFSETQ. V was cut by 4 bases and J by 2 bases, with 19 bases left in between. This CDR3 is 17 amino acids long. Looking up the rest from reference TRBV5-1 and TRBJ2-1 gives the full variable domain: KAGVTQTPRYLIKTRGQQVTLSCSPISGHRSVSWYQQTPGQGLQFLFEYFSETQRNKGNFPGRFSGRQFSNSRSEMNVSTLELGDSALYLCASSRRIGQGPYNEQFFGPGTRLTVL.

The V gene is TRBV30, the J gene TRBJ2-7, with 7 positions matching TRBD1. Looked up from germline, CDR1 is GTSNPN and CDR2 is SVGIG (reference sequence). J gave up 6 bases and V 4 bases, and 6 bases lay outside the gene matches. The CDR3 has 12 amino acids. CDR3 sequence: CAWTGQFAEQYF. The CDR3 DNA reads TGTGCCTGGACGGGACAGTTCGCCGAGCAGTACTTC.

The chain couples TRBV25-1 to TRBJ1-1; TRBD1 matches at 10 bases. The ends lost 3 bases at V and 2 bases at J; junction bases unmatched: 3. Germline values: CDR1 MGHDK, CDR2 SYGVNS. This CDR3 has 15 residues. The CDR3 nucleotides are TGTGCCAGCAGTGACCCGACAGGGGGCAACACTGAAGCTTTCTTT. Residues: CASSDPTGGNTEAFF.

The chain combines TRBV5-1 with TRBJ1-2, with a weak D call TRBD1 (5 bases). The CDR3 totals 13 residues. Germline V CDR1 and CDR2: SGHRS, YFSETQ. Trimming shortened V by 4 bases and J by 1 base, and 8 bases separated the two germline ends. DNA for the CDR3: TGCGCCAGCAGCCCCCAGGGTAACTATGGCTACACCTTC. Translated: CASSPQGNYGYTF.

CDR3 in amino acids: CASSIGRGSTEAFF. Written as DNA, the CDR3 is TGTGCCAGTAGTATCGGAAGGGGAAGTACTGAAGCTTTCTTT. The chain links TRBV19 to TRBJ1-1; a weak D match, TRBD1 (5 bases). Per germline, CDR1 LNHDA and CDR2 SQIVND (reference sequence). The CDR3 totals 14 residues. The ends were cut back, 3 bases at V and 5 bases at J, with 13 bases in the middle.

J is TRBJ2-5 and V is TRBV10-3, with unresolved D. Germline V CDR1 and CDR2: ENHRY, SYGVKD. This CDR3 has 14 residues. The ends were cut back, 0 bases at V and 4 bases at J, with 9 bases in the middle. In DNA, the CDR3 is TGTGCCATCAGTGAGTCGACTCGGGTAGAGACCCAGTACTTC. It encodes CAISESTRVETQYF.

The chain is built from TRBV29-1 and TRBJ1-2, with a weak D call TRBD1 (5 bases). Germline V lookup: CDR1 SQVTM, CDR2 ANQGSEA. The CDR3 is 15 amino acids. V lost 0 bases and J 2 bases, leaving 13 bases between the germline ends. The CDR3 spells CSVEDRKGLNYGYTF. The CDR3 nucleotides read TGCAGCGTTGAAGATCGGAAGGGGCTCAACTATGGCTACACCTTC. The variable domain in full, with the rest retrieved from reference TRBV29-1 and TRBJ1-2, is SAVISQKPSRDICQRGTSLTIQCQVDSQVTMMFWYRQQPGQSLTLIATANQGSEATYESGFVIDKFPISRPNLTFSTLTVSNMSPEDSSIYLCSVEDRKGLNYGYTFGSGTRLTVV.

For the CDR3, the DNA is TGTGCCAGCAGTGGCATAGGTCCCCTCTTTACCGGCTACACCTTC. Its protein product is CASSGIGPLFTGYTF. The V call is TRBV6-1, the J call TRBJ1-2; D uncertain. Trimming took off 4 bases at V and 8 bases at J, with 20 bases between the two ends. Looked up from germline, CDR1 is MNHNS and CDR2 is SASEGT. This CDR3 comprises 15 residues.

The chain combines TRBV2 with TRBJ2-7, with a tentative D call TRBD1 (6 bases). Germline V gene sequence: CDR1 SNHLY, CDR2 FYNNEI. The CDR3 extends over 13 amino acids. V lost 6 bases to trimming and J lost 6 bases, with 15 bases between them. The CDR3 DNA reads as TGTGCCAGCAGGGCAGATTACAGGGCCGAGCAGTACTTC. It encodes CASRADYRAEQYF.

The V gene is TRBV15, the J gene TRBJ2-1; a weak D match, TRBD2 (5 bases). CDR1 and CDR2 from the germline V gene are LNHNV and YYDKDF (reference sequence). Trimming pared 6 bases from V and 0 bases from J, leaving 9 bases between. This CDR3 contains 14 residues. In nucleotides, the CDR3 is TGTGCCACCAGTGAGCGGAACTCCTACAATGAGCAGTTCTTC. Protein: CATSERNSYNEQFF.

This chain joins TRBV6-1 and TRBJ1-1; D uncertain. Per germline, CDR1 MNHNS and CDR2 SASEGT. The V end was cut by 8 bases, the J end by 1 base, with 11 bases between. This CDR3 has 13 residues. DNA for the CDR3: TGTGCCAGCGGATGGCGCGAGAACACTGAAGCTTTCTTT. It yields the protein CASGWRENTEAFF.

The V and J genes are TRBV11-1 and TRBJ1-1; D possibly corresponds to TRBD1 (5 bases). Germline V gene data show CDR1 as SGHAT and CDR2 as FQDESV (reference sequence). The V end was cut by 1 base, the J end by 1 base, with 16 bases between. There are 17 residues in the CDR3. This CDR3 reads CASSLVPPKTGNTEAFF. The CDR3 region has the DNA TGTGCCAGCAGCTTAGTCCCCCCCAAAACAGGGAACACTGAAGCTTTCTTT.

This clone has a single count. This chain uses TRBV7-7 with TRBJ2-1, with 7 nucleotides matching TRBD2. There are 16 residues in the CDR3. Germline V gene sequence: CDR1 SSHAT, CDR2 FNYEAQ (reference sequence). CDR3 loop: CASPQTSRRSYNEQFF. CDR3 coding DNA: TGTGCTAGCCCACAGACTAGCCGGAGATCCTACAATGAGCAGTTCTTC.

The chain employs TRBV7-3 and TRBJ1-5; D ambiguous. Germline V gene sequence: CDR1 SGHTA, CDR2 FQGTGA. Trimming took off 1 base at V and 6 bases at J, with 16 bases between the two ends. The CDR3 length is 16 residues. The CDR3 loop is CASSLRTFICCQPQHF. The CDR3 region has the DNA TGTGCCAGCAGCTTAAGGACCTTTATTTGCTGTCAGCCCCAGCATTTT.